Listed here are 5 T cell receptor beta chains from one sample, sequenced in a study of blood T cells in healthy people across ages. Alongside a J-beta primer mix, a sample-barcoded 5' primer served in a second PCR lasting 7 to 11 cycles. Via MiXCR, TCRdb re-called the 5' RACE reads, giving one row per CDR3 protein. Of approximately 880,000 distinct CDR3 sequences detected, approximately 49% appear once; the ten largest clones hold about an eighth. Sequencing input: blood. These receptors all come from a man younger than 45 in good health.

CDR3 amino acids: CASSLALISIGQETQYF. The DNA for the CDR3 is TGTGCCAGCAGCTTAGCCCTTATTAGCATAGGGCAAGAGACCCAGTACTTC. The chain employs TRBV7-2 and TRBJ2-5; no clear D. CDR1 and CDR2 (germline): SGHTA, FQGNSA. This CDR3 has 17 residues. V was cut by 0 bases and J by 2 bases, with 16 bases left in between.

This clonotype was seen only a few times. CDR3 loop: CASKEGAGYNEQFF. The CDR3 DNA reads TGTGCCAGCAAGGAAGGGGCAGGATACAATGAGCAGTTCTTC. V usage is TRBV7-2 and J usage is TRBJ2-1; the D gene is possibly TRBD1 (5 bases). Germline V gene sequence: CDR1 SGHTA, CDR2 FQGNSA. CDR3 length: 14 amino acids. Trimming removed 7 bases from V and 4 bases from J, with 14 bases in between.

The chain uses TRBV29-1 and TRBJ2-3; TRBD2 matches at 8 bases. The junction had 9 bases not matched to a gene; V was cut back by 7 bases and J by 6 bases. The length of the CDR3 is 13 residues. CDR1 and CDR2 (germline): SQVTM, ANQGSEA. CDR3 sequence reads: CSAHRGGTDTQYF. CDR3 DNA sequence: TGCAGCGCCCATCGGGGGGGGACCGATACGCAGTATTTT.

The CDR3 loop reads CASSQGGGAYGYTF. The CDR3 coding sequence is TGTGCCAGCAGCCAAGGAGGGGGCGCCTATGGCTACACCTTC. V is TRBV3-1 and J is TRBJ1-2, with TRBD1 matching over 7 bases. With 1 base clipped from V and 4 bases from J, the junction kept 3 bases outside the gene matches. The CDR3 sequence is 14 residues long. Germline CDR1 LGHDT, CDR2 YNNKEL (reference sequence).

This rearrangement joins TRBV3-1 to TRBJ1-2, with D tentatively TRBD1 (5 bases). The germline CDR1 and CDR2 sequences are LGHDT and YNNKEL (reference sequence). Trimming took 3 bases from V and 7 from J, leaving 18 bases between them. The CDR3 covers 15 residues. The CDR3 DNA is TGTGCCAGCAGCCAGGGGGGAACGCGGTCTGGTGGCTACACCTTC. As protein: CASSQGGTRSGGYTF.